These 3 T cell receptor beta chains share one sample of origin, sequenced in a study of shared clonotypes between healthy human individuals. Sequencing used immunoSEQ multiplex PCR; TCRdb keeps in-frame clones, though not all of them. The sample comprises about 2.3 million clones, roughly 92% of which are singletons, and 0.37% rests with the top ten. The sample taken for sequencing was naive CD4+ T cells from PBMCs. Subset specified: CD45RA+ positively selected. These receptors were taken from a man aged 18 to 30 in good health. Some clones in this sample may be carry-over from other donors' samples.

The chain is built from TRBV19 and TRBJ2-7; D might be TRBD2 (6 bases). The length of the CDR3 is 16 residues. The germline V gene has CDR1 LNHDA and CDR2 SQIVND (reference sequence). Trimming pared 3 bases from V and 3 bases from J, leaving 18 bases between. CDR3 region: CASSMTALAPLYEQYF. DNA for the CDR3: TGTGCCAGTAGTATGACGGCGCTAGCGCCCCTCTACGAGCAGTACTTC.

This clone was counted a single time. CDR3 sequence (DNA): TGTGCCAGTAGTATCCCCCAGGGGGCAAGGGGAAAAAACATTCAGTACTTC. The encoded protein is CASSIPQGARGKNIQYF. V is TRBV19 and J is TRBJ2-4, with TRBD1 identical over 8 bases. The CDR3 totals 17 residues. V shed 3 bases, J shed 4 bases, and the junction held 11 bases outside the gene matches. Germline V lookup: CDR1 LNHDA, CDR2 SQIVND (reference sequence).

The chain employs TRBV4-1 and TRBJ1-1; D is unclear. Germline assignment: CDR1 MGHRA and CDR2 YSYEKL. CDR3 length equals 16 residues. V gave up 5 bases and J gave up 4 bases, with 20 bases separating them. CDR3 in DNA: TGCGCCAGCAGCGCACACGTTCTTGGTAAGGGCACTGAAGCTTTCTTT. It translates to CASSAHVLGKGTEAFF.